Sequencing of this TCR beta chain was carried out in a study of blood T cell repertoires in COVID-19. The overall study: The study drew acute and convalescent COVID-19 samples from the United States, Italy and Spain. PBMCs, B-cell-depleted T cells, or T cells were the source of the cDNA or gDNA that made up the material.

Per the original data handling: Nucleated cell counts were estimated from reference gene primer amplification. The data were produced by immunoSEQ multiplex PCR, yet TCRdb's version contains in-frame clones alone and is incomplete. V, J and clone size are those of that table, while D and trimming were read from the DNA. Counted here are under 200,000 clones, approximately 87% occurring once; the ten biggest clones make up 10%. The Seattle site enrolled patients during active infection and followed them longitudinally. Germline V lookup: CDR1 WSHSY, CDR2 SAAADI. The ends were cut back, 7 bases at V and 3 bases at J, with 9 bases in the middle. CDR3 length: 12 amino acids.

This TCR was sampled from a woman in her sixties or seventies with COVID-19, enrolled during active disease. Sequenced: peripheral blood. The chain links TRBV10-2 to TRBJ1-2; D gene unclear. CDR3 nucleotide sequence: TGCGCCAGCACCGGCGGTGACTATGGCTACACCTTC. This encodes CASTGGDYGYTF.